One and the same sample provided the 2 T cell receptor beta chains below, sequenced in a study of OX40 agonist ivuxolimab in advanced cancers. Clones were read by immunoSEQ multiplex PCR, and TCRdb kept only the in-frame ones, dropping some. The sample holds 71,000 or so clones, roughly 93% seen once. This material consisted of CD4+ or CD8+ T cells sorted from blood, taken in a trial of the OX40 agonist ivuxolimab. The receptor set was obtained from an adult with an advanced solid tumor such as melanoma, head and neck, liver or kidney cancer.

The chain joins TRBV6-5 to TRBJ2-7; perhaps D is TRBD1 or TRBD2 (5 bases each). V lost 3 bases, J lost 2 bases, and 11 bases lay in between. The CDR3 spans 14 residues. In germline, CDR1 is MNHEY, CDR2 SVGAGI. The chain's CDR3 is CASSYGGTAYEQYF. CDR3 DNA: TGTGCCAGCAGTTATGGGGGTACGGCCTACGAGCAGTACTTC.

The V call is TRBV4-1, the J call TRBJ1-2; TRBD1 is a possible D gene (5 bases). The CDR3 sequence is 16 residues long. The germline CDR1 and CDR2 sequences are MGHRA and YSYEKL. Trimming left V 2 bases short and J 4 bases short, with 17 bases between. The CDR3 here is CASSQWPGGDGYGYTF. The CDR3 DNA is TGCGCCAGCAGCCAATGGCCTGGTGGGGACGGCTATGGCTACACCTTC.